These 27 T cell receptor beta chains share one sample of origin, sequenced in a study of blood T cell repertoires in COVID-19. TCRdb's table, derived via immunoSEQ multiplex PCR, lists solely in-frame clones and lacks some. This table holds some 300,000 clones, 88% found once. Material: peripheral blood. The receptors were sampled from a woman aged 30 to 39 who had recovered from COVID-19.

The chain couples TRBV7-9 to TRBJ1-2, with 7 bases matching TRBD1. Losses at the gene ends were 3 bases for V and 1 base for J; bases not matched to a gene: 8. This CDR3 is built from 16 residues. Germline CDR1 reads SEHNR; CDR2 reads FQNEAQ (reference sequence). In DNA, the CDR3 is TGTGCCAGCAGCTTGCTTCGCCAGGGGGTTAACTATGGCTACACCTTC. Translated: CASSLLRQGVNYGYTF.

The V and J genes are TRBV11-2 and TRBJ2-3; a possible D gene is TRBD1 (6 bases). Germline V gene lookup returns CDR1 SGHAT and CDR2 FQNNGV. V lost 4 bases and J 2 bases, leaving 13 bases between the germline ends. CDR3 length: 15 residues. The CDR3 DNA follows: TGTGCCAGCAGCTGGGGGCGGATACTCACAGATACGCAGTATTTT. Protein: CASSWGRILTDTQYF.

This clone was seen repeatedly, ten times or more. V usage is TRBV28 and J usage is TRBJ2-1; the match to TRBD1 covers 9 bases. Trimming took 4 bases from V and 0 from J; bases not matched to a gene: 4. The germline CDR1 and CDR2 sequences are MDHEN and SYDVKM. The CDR3 has 16 residues. This CDR3 is CASSSQTGGSYNEQFF. The CDR3 DNA reads TGTGCCAGCAGTTCCCAGACAGGGGGCTCCTACAATGAGCAGTTCTTC.

The chain is built from TRBV6-5 and TRBJ1-5, with D unresolved. The CDR3 contains 13 residues. Germline V gives CDR1 MNHEY, CDR2 SVGAGI. V dropped 11 bases and J dropped 4 bases, with 15 bases sitting between them. CDR3 protein: CASSGTVNQPQHF. The CDR3 nucleotides read TGTGCCTCCTCCGGCACAGTGAATCAGCCCCAGCATTTT.

The chain links TRBV7-2 to TRBJ2-2; D is possibly TRBD2 (7 bases). Germline CDR1 is SGHTA and CDR2 is FQGNSA. Trimming pared 2 bases from V and 2 bases from J, leaving 12 bases between. This CDR3 is 16 amino acids long. CDR3 DNA sequence: TGTGCCAGCAGCTTAATGGCGGGGGCCAACACCGGGGAGCTGTTTTTT. Translating it yields CASSLMAGANTGELFF.

This clone was seen just once. The J gene is TRBJ2-1, the V gene TRBV6-5, with 7 bases lining up with TRBD2. Germline V CDR1 and CDR2: MNHEY, SVGAGI. The CDR3 is made up of 14 amino acids. The ends lost 7 bases at V and 0 bases at J; junction bases unmatched: 3. CDR3 DNA sequence: TGTGCCAGCACCGAGCGGGGCTCCTACAATGAGCAGTTCTTC. Translation gives CASTERGSYNEQFF.

The rearrangement links TRBV10-3 to TRBJ2-7; D gene unclear. Germline V gene lookup returns CDR1 ENHRY and CDR2 SYGVKD. Trimming pared 3 bases from V and 2 bases from J, leaving 11 bases between. This CDR3 is built from 14 residues. CDR3 coding DNA: TGTGCCATCAGTGAAAGGCGTGGGCCCTACGAGCAGTACTTC. Translation gives CAISERRGPYEQYF.

This clone was seen only a few times. The chain uses TRBV7-9 and TRBJ1-6; 7 nucleotides agree with TRBD1. The germline CDR1 and CDR2 sequences are SEHNR and FQNEAQ (reference sequence). V lost 3 bases and J lost 5; bases outside the gene matches: 1. The CDR3 contains 14 residues. CDR3 coding DNA: TGTGCCAGCAGCTTCGGACAGGATAATTCACCCCTCCACTTT. Translation: CASSFGQDNSPLHF.

The chain links TRBV5-8 to TRBJ2-1, with 11 bases aligning to TRBD1. Unmatched junction bases numbered 14, after V lost 1 base and J lost 11 bases. This CDR3 has 17 amino acids. CDR1 and CDR2 from the germline V gene are SGHTS and YDEGEE. The CDR3 nucleotides are TGTGCCAGCAGCTTGAGACGGACAGGGGGCCTTTCGGGTCAGCAGTTCTTC. It translates to CASSLRRTGGLSGQQFF.

The V gene is TRBV6-6, the J gene TRBJ2-7, with 9 nucleotides matching TRBD1. The CDR3 sequence is 13 residues long. Germline V CDR1 and CDR2: MNHNY, SVGAGI (reference sequence). The junction had 7 bases not matched to a gene; V was cut back by 7 bases and J by 6 bases. The CDR3 region is CASNPTGGSEQYF. CDR3 bases: TGTGCCAGCAATCCGACAGGGGGTAGCGAGCAGTACTTC.

V gene TRBV5-4 combines with J gene TRBJ1-1; D is perhaps TRBD1 (6 bases). V was trimmed by 5 bases and J by 0 bases, leaving 11 bases between them. Germline assignment: CDR1 SGHNT and CDR2 YYREEE (reference sequence). The CDR3 runs to 14 residues. Here the CDR3 DNA reads TGTGCCAGCAGAACGGACAGAATGAACACTGAAGCTTTCTTT. Amino acids: CASRTDRMNTEAFF.

V gene TRBV29-1 combines with J gene TRBJ1-2; the D gene is possibly TRBD1 (5 bases). V lost 5 bases and J 8 bases, leaving 9 bases between the germline ends. The CDR3 totals 10 residues. From germline, CDR1 is SQVTM and CDR2 ANQGSEA. Here the CDR3 reads CSVTGDGYTF. CDR3 in DNA: TGCAGCGTTACGGGGGACGGCTACACCTTC.

This chain uses TRBV5-1 with TRBJ1-4, with 10 positions matching TRBD1. The CDR3 consists of 15 residues. Trimming cost V 4 bases and J 7 bases; bases outside gene matches: 7. Per the germline V gene, CDR1 is SGHRS and CDR2 is YFSETQ. The CDR3 loop reads CASSRTGQGFEKLFF. The CDR3 DNA reads as TGCGCCAGCAGCAGGACGGGACAGGGGTTTGAAAAACTGTTTTTT.

J is TRBJ2-6 and V is TRBV30; D is unresolved. The CDR3 runs to 14 residues. The V end was cut by 4 bases, the J end by 4 bases, with 11 bases between. CDR1 is GTSNPN, CDR2 SVGIG, per germline (reference sequence). The CDR3 coding sequence is TGTGCCTGGACCCACTTCCGCGGGGCCAACGTCCTGACTTTC. This codes for CAWTHFRGANVLTF.

This clone was detected a few times. The CDR3 DNA reads as TGTGCCAGCAGGGCGAACACTGAAGCTTTCTTT. As protein: CASRANTEAFF. V is TRBV2 and J is TRBJ1-1; D uncertain. Trimming stripped 6 bases from V and 1 base from J, with 3 bases between. Germline CDR1 SNHLY, CDR2 FYNNEI. This CDR3 region has 11 residues.

This clone has a single count. This sequence joins TRBV19 and TRBJ1-4; D not resolved. The CDR3 is made up of 13 amino acids. V shed 6 bases and J shed 5 bases, with 10 bases lying between them. Germline CDR1 LNHDA, CDR2 SQIVND (reference sequence). The CDR3 protein is CASSPAGNEKLFF. The CDR3 coding sequence is TGTGCCAGTAGCCCCGCGGGGAATGAAAAACTGTTTTTT.

The J gene is TRBJ1-5, the V gene TRBV7-2, with D unclear. The V and J ends lost 5 bases and 0 bases respectively, with 8 bases between them. CDR3 length: 14 amino acids. Germline assignment: CDR1 SGHTA and CDR2 FQGNSA. CDR3 DNA sequence: TGTGCCAGCAGCCCTCGGTATAGCAATCAGCCCCAGCATTTT. It encodes CASSPRYSNQPQHF.

This chain links TRBV7-9 with TRBJ2-7; 8 bases map to TRBD2. Germline lookup yields CDR1 SEHNR and CDR2 FQNEAQ (reference sequence). The trim removed 3 bases at V and 2 bases at J, leaving 6 bases unmatched. This CDR3 has 15 residues. The CDR3 reads CASSFREGVPYEQYF. CDR3 bases: TGTGCCAGCAGCTTCCGGGAGGGGGTTCCCTACGAGCAGTACTTC.

The gene calls are TRBV5-1 and TRBJ2-5, with 12 bases fitting TRBD2. Germline CDR1 is SGHRS and CDR2 is YFSETQ. Trimming at V came to 7 bases and at J to 5 bases, leaving 9 bases not matched to a gene. This CDR3 comprises 15 residues. The CDR3 protein is CASALAGGPGETQYF. The CDR3 nucleotides read TGCGCCAGCGCCCTAGCGGGGGGGCCCGGGGAGACCCAGTACTTC.

The rearrangement joins TRBV27 to TRBJ2-3, with TRBD2 as a possible D gene (5 bases). Germline V gene lookup returns CDR1 MNHEY and CDR2 SMNVEV (reference sequence). There are 13 residues in the CDR3. Deletions cut 7 bases from V and 6 bases from J, with 14 bases between. This CDR3 is CASTTRPGDTQYF. CDR3 in DNA: TGTGCCAGCACCACACGGCCGGGGGATACGCAGTATTTT.

The rearrangement links TRBV28 to TRBJ2-1; no reliable D call. Germline CDR1 reads MDHEN; CDR2 reads SYDVKM. The CDR3 runs 15 residues. With 1 base removed from V and 0 bases from J, the gap between germline ends came to 7 bases. The CDR3 protein is CASSLSLSSYNEQFF. The CDR3 nucleotides are TGTGCCAGCAGTTTATCCCTGAGCTCCTACAATGAGCAGTTCTTC.

This clone was counted a single time. The chain recombines TRBV6-5 with TRBJ1-5; perhaps TRBD1 as D (6 bases). Trimming removed 4 bases from V and 5 bases from J, with 12 bases in between. The CDR3 contains 14 residues. The germline V gene has CDR1 MNHEY and CDR2 SVGAGI. CDR3 residues: CASSSRGWDQPQHF. CDR3 sequence (DNA): TGTGCCAGCAGTTCCAGGGGCTGGGATCAGCCCCAGCATTTT.

This chain uses TRBV9 with TRBJ1-1; a weak D match, TRBD1 (6 bases). Germline CDR1 SGDLS, CDR2 YYNGEE. CDR3 length: 14 residues. Trimming stripped 4 bases from V and 4 bases from J, with 14 bases between. The CDR3, as DNA: TGTGCCAGCAGCCCCGACCAGGGGATCACTGAAGCTTTCTTT. Its protein is CASSPDQGITEAFF. Filled out from reference TRBV9 and TRBJ1-1, the complete variable domain reads DSGVTQTPKHLITATGQRVTLRCSPRSGDLSVYWYQQSLDQGLQFLIQYYNGEERAKGNILERFSAQQFPDLHSELNLSSLELGDSALYFCASSPDQGITEAFFGQGTRLTVV.

The J gene is TRBJ2-2, the V gene TRBV7-9; the match to TRBD1 covers 10 bases. The V gene end was trimmed by 5 bases and the J gene end by 5 bases; junction bases not matched to a gene: 8. Germline CDR1 and CDR2: SEHNR and FQNEAQ (reference sequence). The CDR3 has 16 amino acids. The CDR3 loop reads CASSPRGDRGTGELFF. In DNA form, the CDR3 reads TGTGCCAGCAGCCCGAGGGGGGACAGGGGAACCGGGGAGCTGTTTTTT.

The chain uses TRBV6-6 and TRBJ1-6; the match to TRBD1 covers 9 bases. Germline CDR1 reads MNHNY; CDR2 reads SVGAGI (reference sequence). The CDR3 is made up of 14 amino acids. V gave up 6 bases and J gave up 7 bases; unmatched junction bases: 4. CDR3 loop: CASRTGGGNSPLHF. DNA of the CDR3: TGTGCCAGCAGAACAGGGGGCGGCAATTCACCCCTCCACTTT.

The rearrangement joins TRBV28 to TRBJ1-2, with 7 positions matching TRBD1. The CDR3 extends over 15 amino acids. J was trimmed by 6 bases and V by 5 bases; bases with no gene match: 12. CDR1 is MDHEN and CDR2 is SYDVKM in the germline V gene. The CDR3 DNA sequence: TGTGCCAGCAGTCCTCACCGGGAAGGGGGCAATGGCTACACCTTC. Protein: CASSPHREGGNGYTF.

DNA of the CDR3: TGTGCCAGCAGCCCTCGGGACAGAGGTATTTTGGCTTTCTTT. Protein sequence: CASSPRDRGILAFF. The chain combines TRBV28 with TRBJ1-1; 7 positions agree with TRBD1. The V gene's germline CDR1 is MDHEN and CDR2 SYDVKM. CDR3 size: 14 residues. The trim removed 6 bases at V and 11 bases at J, leaving 15 bases unmatched.